This TCR beta chain appears in the sequencing data of a study of Graves' ophthalmopathy and Graves' hyperthyroidism. Whole-study context: Ophthalmopathy not arising within 18 months of follow-up defined hyperthyroidism as stable. Whole-study findings and limits: Detected in blood as well were most expanded thyroid clonotypes with frequency above 0.001.

Amplification of the TCR beta CDR3 regions used RNA transcripts (as template). The authors performed first-round RT-PCR with HTBI primers and then a second-round multiplex PCR. Via MiXCR, TCRdb re-called the multiplex PCR reads, giving one row per CDR3 protein. The sample shows approximately 1.2 million distinct CDR3 sequences, 35% to 45% of them seen only once. This clonotype was counted a few times. Its target is not known. V shed 9 bases and J 13 bases; nucleotides not matched to a gene: 16. CDR1 is SNHLY, CDR2 FYNNEI, per germline. This CDR3 region has 13 residues. Lactation, pregnancy, uncontrolled infections and other autoimmune diseases were all grounds for excluding patients. Orbital computed tomography and thyroid ultrasound, along with TRAb, serum thyroxine and clinical symptoms, underpinned diagnosis.

The sample comprised peripheral blood or thyroid tissue (not recorded which). The source is an adult man with Graves' hyperthyroidism. The chain recombines TRBV2 with TRBJ1-1, with 8 nucleotides matching TRBD1. CDR3 nucleotide sequence: TGTGCCAGTTCCAGCCCCCGGGACAGGATTGATTTCTTT. Its protein product is CASSSPRDRIDFF.